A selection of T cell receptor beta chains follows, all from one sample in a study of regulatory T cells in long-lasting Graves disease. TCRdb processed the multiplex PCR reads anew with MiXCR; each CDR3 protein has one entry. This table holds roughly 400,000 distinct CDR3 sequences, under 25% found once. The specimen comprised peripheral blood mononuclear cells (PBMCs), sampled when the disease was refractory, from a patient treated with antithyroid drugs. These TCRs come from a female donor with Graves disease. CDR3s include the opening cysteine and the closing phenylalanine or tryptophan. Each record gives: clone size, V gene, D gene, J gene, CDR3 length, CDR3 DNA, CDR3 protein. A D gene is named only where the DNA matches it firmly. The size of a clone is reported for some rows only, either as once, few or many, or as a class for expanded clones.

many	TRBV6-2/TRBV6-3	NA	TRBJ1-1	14	TGTGCCAGCAGTTACTCGCAGGGAGGAACTGAAGCTTTCTTT	CASSYSQGGTEAFF
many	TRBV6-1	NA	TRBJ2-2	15	TGTGCCAACCCCGCTCCGGCTAGTGCTACCAGGGAGCTGTTTTTT	CANPAPASATRELFF
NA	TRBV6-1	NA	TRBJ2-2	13	TGTGCCAGCAGACAGGCGGGCACCGGGGAGCTGTTTTTT	CASRQAGTGELFF
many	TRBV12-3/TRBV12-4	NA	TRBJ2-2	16	TGTGCCAGCAGTTTAGCCATAGGAGACGGGTCCGGGGAGCTGTTTTTT	CASSLAIGDGSGELFF
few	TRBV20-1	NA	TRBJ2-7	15	TGCAGTGCTAGTGAACAGGGAGACCCTACCTACGAGCAGTACTTC	CSASEQGDPTYEQYF
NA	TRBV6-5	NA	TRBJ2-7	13	TGTGCCAGCAGTTACTCCGCTATGGACGAGCAGTACTTC	CASSYSAMDEQYF
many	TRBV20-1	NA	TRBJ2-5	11	TGCAGTGCCTTACAGGGCGAGACCCAGTACTTC	CSALQGETQYF
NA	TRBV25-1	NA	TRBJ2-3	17	TGTGCCAGCATTGGACACCTCCTTGGGGACAACACAGATACGCAGTATTTT	CASIGHLLGDNTDTQYF
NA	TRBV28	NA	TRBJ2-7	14	TGTGCCAGCAGTTTAAGCCAGTTCAGCGGCGAGCAGTACTTC	CASSLSQFSGEQYF
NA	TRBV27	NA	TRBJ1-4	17	TGTGCCAGCAGTTTGCGCCCCGTGGCGGGGTTTGGTGAAAAACTGTTTTTT	CASSLRPVAGFGEKLFF
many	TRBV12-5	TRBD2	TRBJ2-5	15	TGTGCTAGTGGTTTGGGGCTAGCGGGAGTGGAGACCCAGTACTTC	CASGLGLAGVETQYF
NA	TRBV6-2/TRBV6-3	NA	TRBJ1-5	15	TGTGCCAGCAGTTCCGGGACCGCTGGACGTCAGCCCCAGCATTTT	CASSSGTAGRQPQHF
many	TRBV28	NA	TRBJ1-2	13	TGTGCCAGCCTATCCTCGACTGTCTATGGCTACACCTTC	CASLSSTVYGYTF
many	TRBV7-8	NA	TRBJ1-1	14	TGTGCCAGCAGATACAGGGAGGGAAACACTGAAGCTTTCTTT	CASRYREGNTEAFF
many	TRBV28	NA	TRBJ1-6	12	TGTGCCAGCAGTTTTTTACGGTCAACCCTCCACTTT	CASSFLRSTLHF
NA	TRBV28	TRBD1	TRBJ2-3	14	TGTGCCACCCACGGGCAGGGGGCAAGAGATACGCAGTATTTT	CATHGQGARDTQYF
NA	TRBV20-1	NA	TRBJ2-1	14	TGCAGTGCTAGCATCGGGAGCTCCTACAATGAGCAGTTCTTC	CSASIGSSYNEQFF
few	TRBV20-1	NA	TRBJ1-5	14	TGCAGTGCTAGAGGGGGGGAAAGCAATCAGCCCCAGCATTTT	CSARGGESNQPQHF
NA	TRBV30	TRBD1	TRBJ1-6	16	TGTGCCTGGAGTCGGTCCCGGGACAGCGGGAATTCACCCCTCCACTTT	CAWSRSRDSGNSPLHF
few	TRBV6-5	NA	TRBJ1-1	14	TGTGCCAGCAGCTACAGGGTTTATGACACTGAAGCTTTCTTT	CASSYRVYDTEAFF
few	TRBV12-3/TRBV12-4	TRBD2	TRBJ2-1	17	TGTGCCAGCACAGCGGGGGCCCTTTTCGGCTCCTACAATGAGCAGTTCTTC	CASTAGALFGSYNEQFF
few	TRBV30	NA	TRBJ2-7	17	TGTGCCTGGAGTGTCCAAATATCAGAAACCGGCTCCTACGAGCAGTACTTC	CAWSVQISETGSYEQYF
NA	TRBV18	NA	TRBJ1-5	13	TGTGCCAGCTCACCAGCGTCCCAACAGCCCCAGCATTTT	CASSPASQQPQHF
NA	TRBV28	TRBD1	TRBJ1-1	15	TGTGCCAGCAGTTTGAGGTGGGACAGGGGATCCCAAGCTTTCTTT	CASSLRWDRGSQAFF
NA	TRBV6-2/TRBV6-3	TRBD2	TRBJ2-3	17	TGTGCCAGCAGTTACTCGACACTAGCGGCAGGCACAGATACGCAGTATTTT	CASSYSTLAAGTDTQYF
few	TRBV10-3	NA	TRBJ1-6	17	TGTGCCACCCAAACTGGTGCCTCGGGCTCCTATAATTCACCCCTCCACTTT	CATQTGASGSYNSPLHF
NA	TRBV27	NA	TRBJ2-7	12	TGTGCCAGCAGTCAGTGGCCGAGCGAGCAGTACTTC	CASSQWPSEQYF
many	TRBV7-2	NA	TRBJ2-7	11	TGTGCCAGCAGCGCCTCCTACGAGCAGTACTTC	CASSASYEQYF
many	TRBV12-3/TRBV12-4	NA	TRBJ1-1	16	TGTGCCAGCAGTTTAAGACAGGTGCCTACCGGCACTGAAGCTTTCTTT	CASSLRQVPTGTEAFF
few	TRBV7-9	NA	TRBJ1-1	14	TGTGCCAGCAGCAAAAGACAGACGAACACTGAAGCTTTCTTT	CASSKRQTNTEAFF
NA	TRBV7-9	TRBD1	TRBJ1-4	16	TGTGCCAGCAGTCTCATGCCGGGACAGGGATCCGAAAAACTGTTTTTT	CASSLMPGQGSEKLFF
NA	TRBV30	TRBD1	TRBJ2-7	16	TGTGCCTGGGGTGGCGTGGGTTGGTCAGGGGGCTACGAGCAGTACTTC	CAWGGVGWSGGYEQYF
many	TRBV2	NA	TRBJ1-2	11	TGTGCCAGCAGGGGAAGCTATGGCTACACCTTC	CASRGSYGYTF
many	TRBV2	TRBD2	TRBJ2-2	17	TGTGCCAGCAGTGAAGGCGGGGGGCTGGGAAACACCGGGGAGCTGTTTTTT	CASSEGGGLGNTGELFF
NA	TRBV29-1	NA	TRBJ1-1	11	TGCAGCGTTGTTGTGGGGATCGAAGCTTTCTTT	CSVVVGIEAFF